This T cell receptor beta chain was sequenced during a study of T cell changes during pregnancy in multiple sclerosis. Trimming took 0 bases from V and 0 from J; bases not matched to a gene: 11. The CDR3 spans 20 residues. Germline V gene lookup returns CDR1 MRHNA and CDR2 SNTAGT. In this sample, this clone turned up once. Assay used: immunoSEQ multiplex PCR; TCRdb lists only in-frame clones, some missing. The sample has about 70,000 clones, roughly 92% seen once. Specimen: peripheral blood, collected before pregnancy. This receptor was identified in a female donor with multiple sclerosis, enrolled in a pregnancy study. The chain employs TRBV6-4 and TRBJ2-4, with 10 bases identical to TRBD2. CDR3 residues: CASSDSTSGRVGVAKNIQYF. The CDR3 coding sequence is TGTGCCAGCAGTGACTCGACTAGCGGGCGAGTCGGGGTAGCCAAAAACATTCAGTACTTC.